Listed here are 2 T cell receptor beta chains from one sample, sequenced in a study of T-cell reconstitution after alpha-beta-depleted transplantation in children. Using unique molecular identifiers, the investigators prepared the TCRbeta library. TCRdb fed the PCR reads into MiXCR, producing one record per CDR3 protein. The table has some 840,000 distinct CDR3 sequences, 16% seen once. Here the sequenced sample was PBMCs, mostly from graft donor cells, taken 360 days after TCRalphabeta/CD19-depleted stem cell transplant. These TCRs come from a male patient between 5 and 17 years old who had a stem cell transplant for acute lymphoblastic leukemia, so the T cells may come from the graft donor.

In its sample, this clonotype was seen a few times. This sequence joins TRBV20-1 and TRBJ2-3; TRBD2 is a possible D gene (6 bases). Trimming shortened V by 3 bases and J by 4 bases, and 11 bases separated the two germline ends. The CDR3 runs to 13 residues. The germline V gene encodes CDR1 DFQATT and CDR2 SNEGSKA (reference sequence). The CDR3 loop reads CSASSGASDTQYF. As DNA, the CDR3 is TGCAGTGCTAGCTCGGGAGCGTCAGATACGCAGTATTTT.

V and J are TRBV25-1 and TRBJ2-7; 10 bases agree with TRBD2. Trimming removed 5 bases from V and 7 bases from J; junction bases left unmatched: 5. The CDR3 has 13 amino acids. Germline V gene data show CDR1 as MGHDK and CDR2 as SYGVNS. The CDR3 loop is CASSPLAGVEQYF. Written as DNA, the CDR3 is TGTGCCAGCAGTCCCCTAGCGGGAGTGGAGCAGTACTTC.